These T cell receptor beta chains were read from a single sample in a study of identical twins. TCRdb re-derived calls from the 5' RACE reads in MiXCR, one entry per CDR3 protein. The sample carries about 530,000 distinct CDR3 sequences, about a fifth recorded once. Separately, the same data were catalogued under a study of yellow fever vaccine responses in identical twins.

Specimen: CD4+ T cells sorted from blood. The source is a young woman in good health. Each CDR3 is given with its conserved first and last residue. Fields, in order: D gene, V gene, J gene, clone size, CDR3 protein, CDR3 DNA. D genes are given only for firm matches. Part of the rows lack a size; the others show once, few, many or a class for expanded clones.

D gene: .
V gene: TRBV10-3
J gene: TRBJ2-5
clone size: few
CDR3 protein: CAASSGDQTQYF
CDR3 DNA: TGTGCCGCGTCCTCCGGGGACCAGACCCAGTACTTC

D gene: .
V gene: TRBV7-3
J gene: TRBJ2-3
clone size: few
CDR3 protein: CASSLTSQPRDTQYF
CDR3 DNA: TGTGCCAGCAGCCTGACAAGTCAGCCGCGGGATACGCAGTATTTT

D gene: .
V gene: TRBV27
J gene: TRBJ2-7
clone size: .
CDR3 protein: CASRGTGLNEQYF
CDR3 DNA: TGTGCCAGCCGGGGTACGGGCTTGAACGAGCAGTACTTC

D gene: TRBD1
V gene: TRBV10-3
J gene: TRBJ2-7
clone size: few
CDR3 protein: CAISVRGQGDEQYF
CDR3 DNA: TGTGCCATCAGTGTCAGGGGGCAAGGCGACGAGCAGTACTTC

D gene: .
V gene: TRBV27
J gene: TRBJ1-5
clone size: .
CDR3 protein: CASMCGSNQPQHF
CDR3 DNA: TGTGCCAGCATGTGTGGGAGCAATCAGCCCCAGCATTTT

D gene: TRBD2
V gene: TRBV9
J gene: TRBJ2-3
clone size: .
CDR3 protein: CASSVVSGGPTDTQYF
CDR3 DNA: TGTGCCAGCAGCGTAGTGTCGGGAGGGCCGACAGATACGCAGTATTTT

D gene: .
V gene: TRBV19
J gene: TRBJ2-1
clone size: .
CDR3 protein: CASSTSTGPSYNEQFF
CDR3 DNA: TGTGCCAGTAGTACTTCCACAGGGCCTTCCTACAATGAGCAGTTCTTC

D gene: TRBD1
V gene: TRBV19
J gene: TRBJ1-2
clone size: .
CDR3 protein: CASWGTAANYGYTF
CDR3 DNA: TGTGCCAGTTGGGGGACAGCAGCTAACTATGGCTACACCTTC

D gene: .
V gene: TRBV9
J gene: TRBJ2-2
clone size: .
CDR3 protein: CASSGPQGNTGELFF
CDR3 DNA: TGTGCCAGCAGCGGACCACAGGGGAACACCGGGGAGCTGTTTTTT

D gene: .
V gene: TRBV2
J gene: TRBJ1-5
clone size: .
CDR3 protein: CASSVGQPQHF
CDR3 DNA: TGTGCCAGCAGTGTGGGGCAGCCCCAGCATTTT

D gene: .
V gene: TRBV20-1
J gene: TRBJ2-1
clone size: .
CDR3 protein: CSASVPASYNEQFF
CDR3 DNA: TGCAGTGCTAGTGTGCCAGCCTCCTACAATGAGCAGTTCTTC

D gene: TRBD2
V gene: TRBV7-2
J gene: TRBJ2-7
clone size: few
CDR3 protein: CASSPLAGANYEQYF
CDR3 DNA: TGTGCCAGCAGCCCACTAGCGGGAGCAAACTACGAGCAGTACTTC

D gene: .
V gene: TRBV18
J gene: TRBJ2-5
clone size: few
CDR3 protein: CASLQEETQYF
CDR3 DNA: TGTGCCAGCTTGCAGGAAGAGACCCAGTACTTC

D gene: .
V gene: TRBV7-9
J gene: TRBJ2-2
clone size: .
CDR3 protein: CASSFGQVGELFF
CDR3 DNA: TGTGCCAGCAGCTTCGGGCAGGTCGGGGAGCTGTTTTTT

D gene: TRBD1
V gene: TRBV7-9
J gene: TRBJ1-6
clone size: few
CDR3 protein: CASSPTGVVRPLHF
CDR3 DNA: TGTGCCAGCAGCCCGACAGGGGTAGTACGACCCCTCCACTTT

D gene: .
V gene: TRBV20-1
J gene: TRBJ2-3
clone size: .
CDR3 protein: CSAREAYNSDTQYF
CDR3 DNA: TGCAGTGCTAGAGAGGCCTACAACTCAGATACGCAGTATTTT

D gene: .
V gene: TRBV3-1
J gene: TRBJ2-3
clone size: .
CDR3 protein: CASSQEAGPQDTQYF
CDR3 DNA: TGTGCCAGCAGCCAAGAGGCAGGGCCGCAAGATACGCAGTATTTT

D gene: TRBD1
V gene: TRBV3-1
J gene: TRBJ2-6
clone size: .
CDR3 protein: CACCKPGQGLTGANVLTF
CDR3 DNA: TGTGCCTGCTGCAAGCCGGGACAGGGATTAACAGGGGCCAACGTCCTGACTTTC

D gene: .
V gene: TRBV6-1
J gene: TRBJ2-5
clone size: few
CDR3 protein: CASSEARNSAQYF
CDR3 DNA: TGTGCCAGCAGTGAAGCTCGTAATTCGGCCCAGTACTTC

D gene: .
V gene: TRBV7-8
J gene: TRBJ2-3
clone size: few
CDR3 protein: CASSSKRTAQFSDTQYF
CDR3 DNA: TGTGCCAGCAGCTCAAAAAGGACAGCCCAGTTTTCAGATACGCAGTATTTT

D gene: TRBD2
V gene: TRBV4-2
J gene: TRBJ2-3
clone size: few
CDR3 protein: CASSQDLGRLAGVTDTQYF
CDR3 DNA: TGTGCCAGCAGCCAAGATTTGGGCCGACTAGCGGGGGTGACAGATACGCAGTATTTT

D gene: .
V gene: TRBV2
J gene: TRBJ2-6
clone size: .
CDR3 protein: CASSPGVFAGANVLTF
CDR3 DNA: TGTGCCAGCTCCCCAGGGGTATTCGCTGGGGCCAACGTCCTGACTTTC

D gene: .
V gene: TRBV20-1
J gene: TRBJ2-3
clone size: .
CDR3 protein: CSARGWGDTQYF
CDR3 DNA: TGCAGTGCTAGAGGTTGGGGGGATACGCAGTATTTT

D gene: TRBD1
V gene: TRBV12-3/TRBV12-4
J gene: TRBJ1-1
clone size: many
CDR3 protein: CASSPGTGGGTEAFF
CDR3 DNA: TGTGCCAGCAGTCCAGGGACAGGGGGTGGAACTGAAGCTTTCTTT

D gene: .
V gene: TRBV7-3
J gene: TRBJ2-5
clone size: .
CDR3 protein: CASSLTAGIQETQYF
CDR3 DNA: TGTGCCAGCAGCTTAACGGCAGGGATCCAAGAGACCCAGTACTTC

D gene: .
V gene: TRBV6-1
J gene: TRBJ2-1
clone size: few
CDR3 protein: CASRPIGQSSYNEQFF
CDR3 DNA: TGTGCCAGCAGACCCATTGGACAGAGCTCCTACAATGAGCAGTTCTTC

D gene: TRBD2
V gene: TRBV12-3/TRBV12-4
J gene: TRBJ2-4
clone size: few
CDR3 protein: CASRTSGRAKNIQYF
CDR3 DNA: TGTGCCAGCAGGACTAGCGGGAGAGCCAAAAACATTCAGTACTTC

D gene: .
V gene: TRBV27
J gene: TRBJ1-1
clone size: few
CDR3 protein: CASSWGFMNTEAFF
CDR3 DNA: TGTGCCAGCAGTTGGGGATTCATGAACACTGAAGCTTTCTTT